This T cell receptor beta chain was profiled in a study of CD8+CD57+ T cells in acquired aplastic anemia. Study-level information: Sorted CD4+ and CD8+ cells yielded around 3.3 ug of DNA on average.

Using genomic DNA as the template, TCR beta VDJ and CDR3 profiling was carried out. TCRdb re-analysed the reads in MiXCR, keeping a single row per CDR3 protein. The table has about 98,000 distinct CDR3 sequences, around two thirds seen once. Details on this clonotype: Its antigen remains unknown.

The V end was cut by 3 bases, the J end by 3 bases, with 8 bases between. In germline, CDR1 is LNHDA, CDR2 SQIVND (reference sequence). The CDR3 covers 13 residues. Patients sequenced had flow cytometry evidence of CD8+CD57+ cell expansion. The cohort consisted entirely of patients having severe acquired aplastic anemia. Study results and limitations: Patients and controls had in common 25 to 30 CD8+ CDR3 sequences.

Sequencing input: sorted CD4+, CD8+, or CD8+CD57+ T cells (not recorded which) from PBMCs. V and J are TRBV19 and TRBJ1-2; D is unclear. This sequence originates from a human donor with aplastic anemia. This CDR3 is CASSITEDYGYTF. The DNA for the CDR3 is TGTGCCAGTAGTATTACCGAGGACTATGGCTACACCTTC.